This is a list of T cell receptor beta chains from one sample in a study of cytomegalovirus exposure and HLA in healthy donors. This table comes from immunoSEQ multiplex PCR, and its TCRdb copy is limited to in-frame clones, with some not included. The table for this sample gives over 120,000 clones. Sequenced: PBMCs. These TCRs come from a male donor in good health and CMV-seronegative. Both conserved end residues are part of each CDR3. The D gene is left open where the match is weak.

>TRBJ2-7|TRBV11-3|-
CASSEKSRPHEQYF
TGTGCCAGCAGCGAAAAATCTAGACCCCACGAGCAGTACTTC
>TRBJ2-2|TRBV15|TRBD2
CATSSPSGGGLRITGELFF
TGTGCCACCAGCTCCCCCAGCGGGGGGGGACTTCGTATCACCGGGGAGCTGTTTTTT
>TRBJ2-7|TRBV7-6|TRBD1
CASSQLTGGKQYF
TGTGCCAGCAGCCAGTTGACAGGGGGAAAGCAGTACTTC
>TRBJ1-2|TRBV7-3|-
CASSLGGIGGYTF
TGTGCCAGCAGCTTAGGGGGGATAGGGGGCTACACCTTC
>TRBJ2-7|TRBV4-3|TRBD1
CASTWEQGNYEQYF
TGCGCCAGCACTTGGGAACAGGGGAACTACGAGCAGTACTTC
>TRBJ1-6|TRBV30|TRBD1
CAQRDRGDSPLHF
TGTGCCCAGCGGGACAGGGGGGATTCACCCCTCCACTTT
>TRBJ1-2|TRBV7-9|-
CASSLDSYGYTF
TGTGCCAGCAGCTTAGACAGTTATGGCTACACCTTC
>TRBJ2-1|TRBV11-3|-
CASSPPGVGYNEQFF
TGTGCCAGCAGCCCCCCAGGGGTGGGGTACAATGAGCAGTTCTTC
>TRBJ1-4|TRBV28|-
CASSLIGVMDEKLFF
TGTGCCAGCAGTTTGATAGGGGTTATGGATGAAAAACTGTTTTTT
>TRBJ1-2|TRBV9|TRBD1
CASSVEYGTEGYTF
TGTGCCAGCAGCGTAGAGTATGGGACAGAAGGCTACACCTTC
>TRBJ1-6|TRBV4-2|TRBD1
CASSQERGTANSPLHF
TGTGCCAGCAGCCAAGAGAGGGGGACAGCGAATTCACCCCTCCACTTT
>TRBJ2-1|TRBV5-4|TRBD2
CASSPGLLAGADHEQFF
TGTGCCAGCAGCCCGGGGCTCCTAGCGGGAGCCGACCATGAGCAGTTCTTC
>TRBJ2-7|TRBV6-6|TRBD2
CASRGTSGTYEQYF
TGTGCCAGCCGTGGGACTAGCGGGACCTACGAGCAGTACTTC
>TRBJ2-3|TRBV9|-
CASSVASVGTDTQYF
TGTGCCAGCAGCGTAGCTTCAGTGGGCACAGATACGCAGTATTTT
>TRBJ1-2|TRBV7-9|TRBD1
CASSFPNGTGYGYTF
TGTGCCAGCAGCTTTCCAAATGGGACAGGCTATGGCTACACCTTC
>TRBJ1-2|TRBV2|-
CASTTDTRGYTF
TGTGCCAGCACTACGGACACGAGAGGCTACACCTTC
>TRBJ1-6|TRBV6-6|-
CASSYTSDSPLHF
TGTGCCAGCAGTTACACCTCGGATTCACCCCTCCACTTT
>TRBJ2-1|TRBV7-6|TRBD1
CASSLTTGGREQFF
TGTGCCAGCAGCTTAACCACAGGGGGTCGTGAGCAGTTCTTC
>TRBJ1-3|TRBV14|TRBD1
CASSQGQGAGNTIYF
TGTGCCAGCAGCCAAGGACAGGGGGCTGGAAACACCATATATTTT
>TRBJ2-3|TRBV18|-
CASSRTSRYTDTQYF
TGTGCCAGCTCACGTACTAGCAGATACACAGATACGCAGTATTTT
>TRBJ1-1|TRBV6-5|-
CASSYVLQSTEAFF
TGTGCCAGCAGTTACGTTTTACAGAGCACTGAAGCTTTCTTT